This record covers a single T cell receptor (beta chain). Relative to the germline gene, one junction end is altered; a read error may explain this. This entry belongs to a study of shared clonotypes between healthy human individuals. Original handling: Filtering differed, since immunoSEQ gave only junction sequences and no quality scores. This table comes from immunoSEQ multiplex PCR, and its TCRdb copy is limited to in-frame clones, with some not included. The V and J calls and the clone size are those of that table, but D and trimming were determined from the DNA. The data show 450,000 to 600,000 clones, 65% to 80% seen once. This CDR3 spans 15 amino acids. Germline assignment: CDR1 SSHAT and CDR2 FNYEAQ (reference sequence).

The rearrangement links TRBV7-7 to TRBJ2-2; D is possibly TRBD1 (6 bases). Source material: PBMCs. The receptor was isolated from a woman between 40 and 50 years old in good health. Some clones in this sample may be carry-over from other donors' samples. The DNA of the CDR3 is TGTGCTAGCAGCCAGGACAGTTTACACACCGGGGAGCTGTTTTTT. Amino acid sequence: CASSQDSLHTGELFF. The full variable domain, in which reference TRBV7-7 and TRBJ2-2 provide the parts outside the CDR3, is GAGVSQSPRYKVTKRGQDVTLRCDPISSHATLYWYQQALGQGPEFLTYFNYEAQPDKSGLPSDRFSAERPEGSISTLTIQRTEQRDSAMYRCASSQDSLHTGELFFGEGSRLTVL.